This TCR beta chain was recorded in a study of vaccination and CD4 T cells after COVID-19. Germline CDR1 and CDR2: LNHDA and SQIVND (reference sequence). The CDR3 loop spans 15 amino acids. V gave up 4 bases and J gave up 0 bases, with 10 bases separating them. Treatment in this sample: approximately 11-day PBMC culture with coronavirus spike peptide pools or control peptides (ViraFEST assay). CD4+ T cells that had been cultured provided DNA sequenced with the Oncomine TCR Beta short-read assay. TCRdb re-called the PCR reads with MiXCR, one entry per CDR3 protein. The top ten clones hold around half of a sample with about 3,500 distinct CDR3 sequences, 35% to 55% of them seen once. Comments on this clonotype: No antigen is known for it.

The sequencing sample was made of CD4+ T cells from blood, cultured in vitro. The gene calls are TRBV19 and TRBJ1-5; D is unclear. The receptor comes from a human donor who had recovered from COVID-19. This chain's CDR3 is CASSRAEYSNQPQHF. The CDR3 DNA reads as TGTGCCAGTAGTAGGGCAGAATATAGCAATCAGCCCCAGCATTTT.